The 9 T cell receptor beta chains reported below all come from one sample, sequenced in a study of graft-versus-host responses after intestinal transplantation. Assay used: immunoSEQ multiplex PCR; TCRdb lists only in-frame clones, some missing. The table includes around 97,000 clones, 90% to 95% detected once. Antigens for these TCRs are unknown. This sample comprised unstimulated CD4+ T cells sorted from spleen or lymph node cells, obtained before transplant. Source of these receptors: a human donor who was the organ donor for an intestinal transplant.

The count of this clone is one. The chain joins TRBV11-2 to TRBJ1-2, with D possibly TRBD1 on 5 matching bases. The CDR3 is made up of 16 amino acids. Germline V lookup: CDR1 SGHAT, CDR2 FQNNGV. V lost 6 bases and J lost 4, with 21 bases in between. CDR3 residues: CASSHRTSSLSYGYTF. In nucleotides, the CDR3 is TGTGCCAGCAGTCATCGGACATCCTCATTGAGCTATGGCTACACCTTC.

In its sample, this clone was seen once. V usage is TRBV7-9 and J usage is TRBJ1-4; D remains unclear. The germline V gene has CDR1 SEHNR and CDR2 FQNEAQ (reference sequence). Trimming left V 1 base short and J 1 base short, with 16 bases between. CDR3 length: 18 amino acids. The CDR3 DNA follows: TGTGCCAGCAGCTTAGGATGGTCGACTCCCGAAACTAATGAAAAACTGTTTTTT. Translating it yields CASSLGWSTPETNEKLFF.

The CDR3, as DNA: TGTGCCAGCAGCTTAGGCGGGACACCCCCCTACGAGCAGTACTTC. The encoded protein is CASSLGGTPPYEQYF. This sequence joins TRBV13 and TRBJ2-7; tentative D call: TRBD1 (6 bases). Trimming took 0 bases from V and 2 from J, leaving 11 bases between them. The germline V gene has CDR1 PRHDT and CDR2 FYEKMQ (reference sequence). CDR3 length equals 15 residues.

The rearrangement joins TRBV7-2 to TRBJ2-1, with 12 bases fitting TRBD2. V dropped 1 base and J dropped 8; count of bases not matched to a gene: 6. The CDR3 contains 16 residues. Germline V CDR1 and CDR2: SGHTA, FQGNSA. CDR3 amino acids: CASSLGASGGAYEQFF. CDR3 nucleotide sequence: TGTGCCAGCAGCTTAGGGGCTAGCGGGGGGGCCTATGAGCAGTTCTTC.

In its sample, this clone was seen a few times. The chain links TRBV6-6 to TRBJ1-1; D gene ambiguous. The CDR3 contains 14 residues. Germline CDR1 reads MNHNY; CDR2 reads SVGAGI (reference sequence). The V and J ends lost 2 bases and 1 base respectively, with 8 bases between them. The CDR3 sequence is CASSYGQSNTEAFF. Here the CDR3 DNA reads TGTGCCAGCAGTTACGGCCAGTCGAACACTGAAGCTTTCTTT.

The rearrangement uses TRBV6-1 and TRBJ2-7; TRBD1 might be the D (6 bases). Trimming removed 6 bases at V and 3 bases at J, with 15 bases between. This CDR3 region has 14 residues. Germline CDR1 reads MNHNS; CDR2 reads SASEGT. The CDR3 protein is CASSKGELVYEQYF. The CDR3 coding sequence is TGTGCCAGCAGCAAGGGGGAACTTGTCTACGAGCAGTACTTC.

J is TRBJ1-4 and V is TRBV18; perhaps TRBD1 as D (6 bases). Looked up from germline, CDR1 is KGHSH and CDR2 is LQKENI. Trimming removed 6 bases at V and 4 bases at J, with 15 bases between. The CDR3 covers 15 residues. The CDR3 spells CASSPLGALNEKLFF. DNA for the CDR3: TGTGCCAGCTCCCCGTTGGGGGCCCTTAATGAAAAACTGTTTTTT. The full variable domain, with the rest looked up from reference TRBV18 and TRBJ1-4, is NAGVMQNPRHLVRRRGQEARLRCSPMKGHSHVYWYRQLPEEGLKFMVYLQKENIIDESGMPKERFSAEFPKEGPSILRIQQVVRGDSAAYFCASSPLGALNEKLFFGSGTQLSVL.

This rearrangement joins TRBV6-6 to TRBJ1-4, with a tentative D call TRBD1 (5 bases). With 10 bases removed from V and 8 bases from J, the gap between germline ends came to 17 bases. Germline V gene data show CDR1 as MNHNY and CDR2 as SVGAGI (reference sequence). The length of the CDR3 is 13 residues. DNA of the CDR3: TGTGCCACCACAGGAGGGATGGGGGAAAAACTGTTTTTT. Its protein product is CATTGGMGEKLFF.

This clone was counted between two and nine times. Because the CDR3's place on the DNA is in doubt, the DNA is left out and the CDR3 is given as listed by TCRdb. The chain links TRBV21-1 to TRBJ2-6; TRBD1, the D gene given by the table, was not confirmed from the DNA. TRBV21-1 is a pseudogene locus. 18 amino acids form the CDR3, both terminal residues included. The CDR3: CASSKVGAGASGANVLTF.